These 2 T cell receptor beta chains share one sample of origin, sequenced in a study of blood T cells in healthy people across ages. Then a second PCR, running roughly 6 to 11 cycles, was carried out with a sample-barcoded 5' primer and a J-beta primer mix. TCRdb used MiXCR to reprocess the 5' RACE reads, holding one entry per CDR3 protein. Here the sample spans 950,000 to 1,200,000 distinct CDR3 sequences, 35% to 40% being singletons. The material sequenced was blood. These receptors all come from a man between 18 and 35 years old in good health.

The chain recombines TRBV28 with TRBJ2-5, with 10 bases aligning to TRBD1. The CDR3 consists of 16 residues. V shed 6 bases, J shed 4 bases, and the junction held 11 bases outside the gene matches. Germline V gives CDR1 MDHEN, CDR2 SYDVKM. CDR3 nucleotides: TGTGCCAGCAGCCTCCGGGCGGGACAGGGGAGAGAGACCCAGTACTTC. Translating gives CASSLRAGQGRETQYF.

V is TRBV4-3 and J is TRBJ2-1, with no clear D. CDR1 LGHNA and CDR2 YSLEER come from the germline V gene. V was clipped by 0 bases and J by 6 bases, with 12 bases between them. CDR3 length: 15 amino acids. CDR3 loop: CASSQDRQIRNEQFF. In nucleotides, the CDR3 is TGCGCCAGCAGCCAAGACCGGCAGATACGCAATGAGCAGTTCTTC.